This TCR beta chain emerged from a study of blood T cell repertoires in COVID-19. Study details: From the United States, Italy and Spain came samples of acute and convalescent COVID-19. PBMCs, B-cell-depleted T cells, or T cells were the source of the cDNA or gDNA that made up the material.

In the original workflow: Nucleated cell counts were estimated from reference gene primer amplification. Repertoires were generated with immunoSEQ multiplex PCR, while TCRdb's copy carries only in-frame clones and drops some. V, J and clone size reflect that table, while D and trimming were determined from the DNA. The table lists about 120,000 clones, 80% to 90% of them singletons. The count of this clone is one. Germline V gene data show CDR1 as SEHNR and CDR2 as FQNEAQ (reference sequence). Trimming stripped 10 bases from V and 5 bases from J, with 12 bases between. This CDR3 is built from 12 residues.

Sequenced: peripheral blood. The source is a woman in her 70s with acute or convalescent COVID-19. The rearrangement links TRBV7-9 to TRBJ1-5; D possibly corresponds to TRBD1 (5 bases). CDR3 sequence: CATGGVDQPQHF. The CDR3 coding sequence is TGTGCCACGGGGGGGGTCGATCAGCCCCAGCATTTT.